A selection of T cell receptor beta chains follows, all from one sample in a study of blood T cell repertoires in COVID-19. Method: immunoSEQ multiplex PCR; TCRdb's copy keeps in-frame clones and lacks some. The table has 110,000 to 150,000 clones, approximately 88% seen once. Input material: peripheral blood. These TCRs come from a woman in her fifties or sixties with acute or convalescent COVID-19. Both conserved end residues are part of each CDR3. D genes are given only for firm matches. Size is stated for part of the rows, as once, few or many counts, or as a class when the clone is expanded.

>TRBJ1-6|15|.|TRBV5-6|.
CASSLGSGYNSPLHF
TGTGCCAGCAGCTTGGGCAGCGGGTATAATTCACCCCTCCACTTT
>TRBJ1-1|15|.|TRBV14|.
CASSPVTVMNTEAFF
TGTGCCAGCAGCCCCGTCACGGTCATGAACACTGAAGCTTTCTTT
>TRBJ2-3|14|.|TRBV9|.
CASSVGHITDTQYF
TGTGCCAGCAGCGTAGGGCATATCACAGATACGCAGTATTTT
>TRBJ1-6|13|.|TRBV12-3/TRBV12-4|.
CASKQGSNSPLHF
TGTGCCAGCAAACAGGGATCCAATTCACCCCTCCACTTT
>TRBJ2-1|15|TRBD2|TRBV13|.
CASSPPTSGDNEQFF
TGTGCCAGCAGCCCCCCTACTAGCGGAGACAATGAGCAGTTCTTC
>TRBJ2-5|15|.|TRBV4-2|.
CASSQGGQIRETQYF
TGTGCCAGCAGCCAGGGAGGCCAAATTAGGGAGACCCAGTACTTC
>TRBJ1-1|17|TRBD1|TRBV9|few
CASSVGGTGGPDTEAFF
TGTGCCAGCAGCGTGGGTGGGACAGGGGGTCCGGACACTGAAGCTTTCTTT
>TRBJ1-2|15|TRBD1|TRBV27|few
CASRSVRTGPYGYTF
TGTGCCAGCAGGTCTGTCCGGACAGGGCCCTATGGCTACACCTTC
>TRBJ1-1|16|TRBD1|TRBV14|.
CASSQAFGTGYTEAFF
TGTGCCAGCAGCCAAGCCTTTGGGACAGGGTACACTGAAGCTTTCTTT
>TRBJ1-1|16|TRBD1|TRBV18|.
CASSPTGQGLFTEAFF
TGTGCCAGCTCACCTACCGGACAGGGACTTTTCACTGAAGCTTTCTTT
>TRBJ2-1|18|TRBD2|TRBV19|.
CASSLAWGLAGVDNEQFF
TGTGCCAGTAGTTTAGCTTGGGGACTAGCGGGAGTGGACAATGAGCAGTTCTTC
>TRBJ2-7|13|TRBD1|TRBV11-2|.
CASSLGGSHEQYF
TGTGCCAGCAGCCTAGGGGGCTCCCACGAGCAGTACTTC
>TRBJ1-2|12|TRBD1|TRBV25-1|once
CASSGDSYGYTF
TGTGCCAGCAGTGGGGACAGTTATGGCTACACTTTC
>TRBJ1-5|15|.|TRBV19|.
CASSITQGGNQPQHF
TGTGCCAGTAGTATAACCCAGGGTGGCAATCAGCCCCAGCATTTT
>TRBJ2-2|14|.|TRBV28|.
CASSLRQYTGELFF
TGTGCCAGCAGTCTTCGACAGTACACCGGGGAGCTGTTTTTT
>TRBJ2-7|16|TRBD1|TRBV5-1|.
CASSLGPGTGTYEQYF
TGCGCCAGCAGCTTGGGACCCGGGACAGGGACCTACGAGCAGTACTTC
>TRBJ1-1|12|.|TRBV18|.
CASSPRSGEAFF
TGTGCCAGCTCACCTAGATCAGGGGAAGCTTTCTTT
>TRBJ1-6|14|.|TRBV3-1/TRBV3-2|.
CASSHGTGNSPLHF
TGTGCCAGCAGCCACGGGACTGGAAATTCACCCCTCCACTTT
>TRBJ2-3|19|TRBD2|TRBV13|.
CASSPSPAGAPFSTDTQYF
TGTGCCAGCAGCCCATCACCAGCGGGGGCCCCTTTTAGCACAGATACGCAGTATTTT
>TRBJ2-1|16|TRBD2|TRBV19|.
CASSIWAGGRWNEQFF
TGTGCCAGTAGTATATGGGCGGGGGGCCGATGGAATGAGCAGTTCTTC
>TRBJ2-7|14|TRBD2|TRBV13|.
CASSSTSGVYEQYF
TGTGCCAGCAGCTCAACTAGCGGGGTTTACGAGCAGTACTTC
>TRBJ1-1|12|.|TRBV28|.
CASSLFEGAAFF
TGTGCCAGCAGTTTATTTGAGGGTGCAGCTTTCTTT
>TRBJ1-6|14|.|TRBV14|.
CASSQRGYNSPLHF
TGTGCCAGCAGCCAGAGGGGGTATAATTCACCCCTCCACTTT
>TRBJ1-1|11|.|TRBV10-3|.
CAIQVNTEAFF
TGTGCCATCCAGGTGAACACTGAAGCTTTCTTT
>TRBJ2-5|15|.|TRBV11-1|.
CASSGMDRPQETQYF
TGTGCCAGCAGCGGAATGGACAGACCTCAAGAGACCCAGTACTTC
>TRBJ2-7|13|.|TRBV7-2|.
CASSRSGNYEQYF
TGTGCCAGCAGCCGTAGCGGAAACTACGAGCAGTACTTC
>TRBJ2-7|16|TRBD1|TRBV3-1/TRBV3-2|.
CASSQSAGQGSYEQYF
TGTGCCAGCAGCCAATCCGCTGGACAGGGCTCCTACGAGCAGTACTTC
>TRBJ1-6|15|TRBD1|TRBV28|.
CASRPPGQGNSPLHF
TGTGCCAGCAGACCCCCGGGACAGGGGAATTCACCCCTCCACTTT
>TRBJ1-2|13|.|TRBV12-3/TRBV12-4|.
CASSLAGAYGYTF
TGTGCCAGCAGTTTAGCGGGGGCCTATGGCTACACCTTC
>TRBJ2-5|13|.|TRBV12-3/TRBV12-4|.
CASSLDSTRPQYF
TGTGCCAGCAGTTTAGACAGTACAAGGCCCCAGTACTTC
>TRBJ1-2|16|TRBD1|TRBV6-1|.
CASSEAAGQGFYGYTF
TGTGCCAGCAGTGAAGCGGCAGGACAGGGTTTCTATGGCTACACCTTC
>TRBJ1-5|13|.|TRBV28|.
CASRQGGNQPQHF
TGTGCCAGCAGACAGGGTGGCAATCAGCCCCAGCATTTT
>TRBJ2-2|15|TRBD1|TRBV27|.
CASSLQGAHTGELFF
TGTGCCAGCAGTTTGCAGGGGGCGCACACCGGGGAGCTGTTTTTT
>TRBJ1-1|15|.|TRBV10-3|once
CAISPFRGFDTEAFF
TGTGCCATCAGCCCTTTCCGGGGGTTTGACACTGAAGCTTTCTTT
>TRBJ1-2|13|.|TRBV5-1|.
CASSQRAEDGYTF
TGCGCCAGCAGCCAGAGGGCGGAAGATGGCTACACCTTC
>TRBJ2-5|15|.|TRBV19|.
CATRYRGEGRETQYF
TGTGCCACGAGGTACAGGGGGGAGGGCAGGGAGACCCAGTACTTC
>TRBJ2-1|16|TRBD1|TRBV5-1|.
CASSLGTGGRYNEQFF
TGCGCCAGCAGCTTGGGAACAGGGGGCAGGTACAATGAGCAGTTCTTC
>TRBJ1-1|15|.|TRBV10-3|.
CAISATGLKNTEAFF
TGTGCCATCAGCGCTACGGGACTCAAGAACACTGAAGCTTTCTTT
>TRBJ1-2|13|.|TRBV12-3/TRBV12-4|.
CASSGTPGIGYTF
TGTGCCAGCAGCGGGACACCCGGGATTGGCTACACCTTC
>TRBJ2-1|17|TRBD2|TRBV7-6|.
CASSPGGAGGPVGEQFF
TGTGCCAGCAGCCCAGGCGGGGCGGGAGGGCCAGTTGGTGAGCAGTTCTTC
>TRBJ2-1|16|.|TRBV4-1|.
CASSQEWHTTYNEQFF
TGCGCCAGCAGCCAAGAATGGCACACCACCTACAATGAGCAGTTCTTC
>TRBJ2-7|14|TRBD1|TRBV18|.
CASSTTGTGYEQYF
TGTGCCAGCTCAACTACCGGGACAGGTTACGAGCAGTACTTC
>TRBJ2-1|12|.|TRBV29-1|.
CSVGRGGNEQFF
TGCAGCGTGGGAAGGGGGGGTAATGAGCAGTTCTTC
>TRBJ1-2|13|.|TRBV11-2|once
CASSLQGSDGYTF
TGTGCCAGCAGCCTCCAGGGGTCCGATGGCTACACCTTC
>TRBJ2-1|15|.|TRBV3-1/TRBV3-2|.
CASSQRGGDPNEQFF
TGTGCCAGCAGCCAGAGAGGGGGGGACCCAAATGAGCAGTTCTTC
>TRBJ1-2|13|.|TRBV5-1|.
CASSLLLGEGYTF
TGCGCCAGCAGCTTGCTCCTGGGCGAAGGCTACACCTTC
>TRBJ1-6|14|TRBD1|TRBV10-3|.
CATKGAGVDSPLHF
TGTGCCACCAAGGGGGCAGGGGTGGATTCACCCCTCCACTTT
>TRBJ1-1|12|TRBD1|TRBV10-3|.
CAIGTGGDEAFF
TGTGCCATCGGGACAGGGGGCGATGAAGCTTTCTTT
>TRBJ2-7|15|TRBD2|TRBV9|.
CASSVGTSGDYEQYF
TGTGCCAGCAGCGTAGGGACTAGCGGAGATTACGAGCAGTACTTC
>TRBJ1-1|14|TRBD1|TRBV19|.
CASSIGQGSTEAFF
TGTGCCAGTAGTATAGGACAGGGATCCACTGAAGCTTTCTTT
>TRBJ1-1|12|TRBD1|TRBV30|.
CAWSQGVGEAFF
TGTGCCTGGAGTCAGGGGGTAGGGGAAGCTTTCTTT
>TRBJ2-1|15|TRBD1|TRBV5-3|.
CARSLQGQGSHEQFF
TGTGCCAGAAGCTTGCAAGGACAGGGGTCGCATGAGCAGTTCTTC